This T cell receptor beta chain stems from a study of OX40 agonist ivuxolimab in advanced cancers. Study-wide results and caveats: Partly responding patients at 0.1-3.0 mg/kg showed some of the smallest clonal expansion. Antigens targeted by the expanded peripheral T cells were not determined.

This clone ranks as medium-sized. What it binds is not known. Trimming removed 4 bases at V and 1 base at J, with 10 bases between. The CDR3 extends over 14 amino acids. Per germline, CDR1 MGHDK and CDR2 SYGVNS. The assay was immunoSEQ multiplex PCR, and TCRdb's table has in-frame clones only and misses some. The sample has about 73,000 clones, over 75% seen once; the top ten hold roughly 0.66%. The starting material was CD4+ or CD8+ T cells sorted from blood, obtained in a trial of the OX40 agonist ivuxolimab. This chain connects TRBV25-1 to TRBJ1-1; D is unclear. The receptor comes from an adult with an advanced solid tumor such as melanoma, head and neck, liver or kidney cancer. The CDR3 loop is CASSGIGRNTEAFF. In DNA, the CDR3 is TGTGCCAGCAGTGGCATCGGGAGGAACACTGAAGCTTTCTTT.